This paragraph covers one T cell receptor (beta chain) sequence. This record comes from a study of blood T cell repertoires in COVID-19. Study as a whole: Some COVID-19 samples were acute and others convalescent; all came from the United States, Italy and Spain.

The study recruited people aged roughly 18 to 95 years across more than 20 US areas. Clinical history as reported by participants underpinned cohort assignment. Trimming shortened V by 4 bases and J by 6 bases, and 14 bases separated the two germline ends. The germline CDR1 and CDR2 sequences are SGHNT and YYREEE (reference sequence). The CDR3 contains 13 residues. As originally analysed: Amplifying reference gene primers gave estimates of nucleated cell counts. Repertoires were generated with immunoSEQ multiplex PCR, while TCRdb's copy carries only in-frame clones and drops some. The V and J calls and clone size come from that table; D and trimming were worked out from the DNA. Of about 180,000 clones in the sample, roughly 84% were seen once.

This chain links TRBV5-4 with TRBJ2-7; D may be TRBD2 (6 bases). This receptor was identified in a human donor with acute COVID-19. The donor label of this sample is uncertain. The material sequenced was PBMCs or T cells enriched from blood (not recorded which). CDR3 sequence reads: CASSRGREAEQYF. CDR3 DNA sequence: TGTGCCAGCAGCCGGGGTAGGGAGGCCGAGCAGTACTTC.